The present TCR beta chain was sequenced within a study of cytomegalovirus exposure and HLA in healthy donors. Study-level information: The approximately 120 validation repertoires, a later analysis reported, used the same platform as the roughly 700 repertoires from the first cohort.

Separate from the roughly 700-subject first cohort, the approximately 120-subject validation cohort was the one that the donors belonged to. Study conclusions and caveats: First-cohort TCR clusters were later found to tend to co-occur in the 120 or so validation repertoires. As was reported, the classifier diagnosed cytomegalovirus status with high specificity and sensitivity.

Produced via immunoSEQ multiplex PCR; TCRdb's table is partial and in-frame only. The table has about 200,000 clones, about nine tenths seen once. The CDR3 extends over 14 amino acids. CDR1 and CDR2 (germline): MNHEY, SMNVEV (reference sequence). V trimming: 4 bases; J trimming: 4 bases; junction bases outside the gene matches: 5. Remarks on this clone: No antigen is known for it.

This sequence was found in a woman in her late teens or twenties in good health and CMV-seropositive. The chain combines TRBV27 with TRBJ1-2, with TRBD1 identical over 8 bases. The source material was PBMCs. In DNA, the CDR3 is TGTGCCAGCAGTTGGGGGACAGGCCTCTATGGCTACACCTTC. It yields the protein CASSWGTGLYGYTF.